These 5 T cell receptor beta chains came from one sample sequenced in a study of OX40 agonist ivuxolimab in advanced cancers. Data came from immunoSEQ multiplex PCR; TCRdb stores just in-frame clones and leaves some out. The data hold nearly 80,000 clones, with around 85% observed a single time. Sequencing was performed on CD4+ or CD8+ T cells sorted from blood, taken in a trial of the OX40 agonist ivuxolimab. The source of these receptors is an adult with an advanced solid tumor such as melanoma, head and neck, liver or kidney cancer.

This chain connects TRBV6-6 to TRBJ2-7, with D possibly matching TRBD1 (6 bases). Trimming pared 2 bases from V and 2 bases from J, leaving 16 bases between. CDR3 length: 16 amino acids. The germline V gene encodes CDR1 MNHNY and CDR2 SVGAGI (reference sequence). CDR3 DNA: TGTGCCAGCAGTTACCCCGACAGGCGATTGACCTACGAGCAGTACTTC. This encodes CASSYPDRRLTYEQYF.

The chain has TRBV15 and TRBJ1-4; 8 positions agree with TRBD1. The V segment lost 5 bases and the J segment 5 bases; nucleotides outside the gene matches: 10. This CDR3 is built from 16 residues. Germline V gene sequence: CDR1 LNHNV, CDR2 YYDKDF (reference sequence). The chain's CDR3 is CATSGERQGRNEKLFF. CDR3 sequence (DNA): TGTGCCACCAGCGGCGAGAGACAGGGGAGGAATGAAAAACTGTTTTTT.

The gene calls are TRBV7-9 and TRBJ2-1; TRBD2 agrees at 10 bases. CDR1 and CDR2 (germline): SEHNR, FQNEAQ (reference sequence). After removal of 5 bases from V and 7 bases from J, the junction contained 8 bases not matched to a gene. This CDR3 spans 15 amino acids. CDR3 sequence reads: CASSPPLAGLNEQFF. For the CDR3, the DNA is TGTGCCAGCAGCCCCCCACTAGCGGGACTGAATGAGCAGTTCTTC.

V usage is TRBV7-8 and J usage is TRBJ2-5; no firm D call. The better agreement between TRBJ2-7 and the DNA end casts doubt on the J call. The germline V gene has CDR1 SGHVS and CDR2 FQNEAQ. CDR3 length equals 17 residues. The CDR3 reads CASSQDHPGAAPYEQYF. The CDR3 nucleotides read TGTGCCAGCAGCCAAGATCATCCGGGCGCCGCGCCATACGAGCAGTACTTC.

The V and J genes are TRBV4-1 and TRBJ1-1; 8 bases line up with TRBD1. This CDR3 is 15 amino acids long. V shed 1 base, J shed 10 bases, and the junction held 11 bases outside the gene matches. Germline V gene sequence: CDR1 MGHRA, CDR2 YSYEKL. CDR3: CASSQGPGTGPRAFF. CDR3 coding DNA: TGCGCCAGCAGCCAAGGTCCCGGGACAGGCCCAAGAGCTTTCTTT.